A single sample is the source of the 30 T cell receptor beta chains below, sequenced in a study of shared clonotypes between healthy human individuals (dated by TCRdb to about 2020). CD8 naive samples were obtained by positive selection for CCR7 among CD45RO-negative cells, yielding a CD45RA+CCR7+ population from which TemRA cells were excluded. Library generation was performed with the immunoSEQ multiplex PCR assay. Not all clones reach the TCRdb copy of this immuneACCESS table, which keeps in-frame sequences only. Checked studies attribute under half of the gap to unresolved V genes and leave the rest unexplained. This sample holds about 2.1 million clones; over 85% were observed only once. The ten largest clones represent around 1.8% of the sample. The source material was naive CD8+ T cells from PBMCs. Interpreted using the paper, the cell subset or site label stands for: CD45RA+CCR7+. These receptors were collected from a young man in good health. Some clones in this sample may be carry-over from other donors' samples.

The chain recombines TRBV27 with TRBJ1-2; D remains ambiguous. The V gene lost 0 bases and the J gene lost 7 bases, with 15 bases spanning the gap. This CDR3 is 15 amino acids long. Germline V gene data show CDR1 as MNHEY and CDR2 as SMNVEV (reference sequence). CDR3 sequence reads: CASSLSSYLDFGYTF. In DNA, the CDR3 is TGTGCCAGCAGTTTATCGAGTTATTTGGATTTTGGCTACACCTTC.

This clone was seen once. The rearrangement uses TRBV19 and TRBJ1-2; D possibly corresponds to TRBD1 (5 bases). The germline V gene has CDR1 LNHDA and CDR2 SQIVND (reference sequence). The CDR3 has 14 residues. V lost 2 bases, J lost 6 bases, and 13 bases lay in between. This CDR3 reads CASSISRTNDGYTF. DNA of the CDR3: TGTGCCAGTAGTATAAGCCGGACAAATGATGGCTACACCTTC.

The chain is built from TRBV9 and TRBJ1-5; 7 bases line up with TRBD1. The V gene's germline CDR1 is SGDLS and CDR2 YYNGEE. This CDR3 has 13 amino acids. V lost 3 bases, J lost 5 bases, and 2 bases stayed unmatched. The chain's CDR3 is CASSATGYQPQHF. In DNA, the CDR3 is TGTGCCAGCAGCGCGACAGGGTATCAGCCCCAGCATTTT.

The V call is TRBV30, the J call TRBJ2-7; 9 nucleotides align to TRBD2. V lost 0 bases to trimming and J lost 2 bases; unmatched junction nucleotides: 8. There are 16 residues in the CDR3. Germline-derived CDR1 and CDR2 are GTSNPN and SVGIG (reference sequence). CDR3 sequence (DNA): TGTGCCTGGAGTGTACTTCCCAGCGGGAGGACCTACGAGCAGTACTTC. Residues: CAWSVLPSGRTYEQYF.

This clone has a single count. Here the CDR3 reads CASSVGPGTPLSNQPQHF. The CDR3 region has the DNA TGTGCCAGCAGCGTAGGTCCAGGGACCCCCCTAAGCAATCAGCCCCAGCATTTT. The V call is TRBV9, the J call TRBJ1-5, with a possible D match to TRBD1 (5 bases). This CDR3 is built from 18 residues. The V gene's germline CDR1 is SGDLS and CDR2 YYNGEE. The germline V and J ends were trimmed by 0 bases and 1 base, with 17 bases remaining between them. The variable domain in full, with the rest retrieved from reference TRBV9 and TRBJ1-5, is DSGVTQTPKHLITATGQRVTLRCSPRSGDLSVYWYQQSLDQGLQFLIQYYNGEERAKGNILERFSAQQFPDLHSELNLSSLELGDSALYFCASSVGPGTPLSNQPQHFGDGTRLSIL.

The chain has TRBV7-9 and TRBJ2-5; D is perhaps TRBD1 (6 bases). The CDR3 loop spans 14 amino acids. The V gene lost 5 bases and the J gene lost 2 bases, with 12 bases spanning the gap. Germline loops: CDR1 SEHNR, CDR2 FQNEAQ (reference sequence). The CDR3 DNA reads TGTGCCAGCAGCATTCGTACAGGGCAAGAGACCCAGTACTTC. Its translation: CASSIRTGQETQYF.

This clone appeared once. The chain couples TRBV27 to TRBJ1-4, with TRBD1 matching over 7 bases. Germline values: CDR1 MNHEY, CDR2 SMNVEV (reference sequence). This CDR3 comprises 15 residues. V shed 5 bases, J shed 5 bases, and the junction held 8 bases outside the gene matches. For the CDR3, the DNA is TGTGCCAGCAGTCCTCGGGGCAGGGGGAATGAAAAACTGTTTTTT. Its protein product is CASSPRGRGNEKLFF.

This sequence joins TRBV28 and TRBJ1-1; D perhaps matches TRBD1 (5 bases). This CDR3 region has 15 residues. Germline CDR1 MDHEN, CDR2 SYDVKM. V lost 2 bases, J lost 1 base, and 11 bases lay in between. The CDR3 nucleotides read TGTGCCAGCAGTTTACCCGGGACGGAGAACACTGAAGCTTTCTTT. Translation: CASSLPGTENTEAFF.

This clone was picked up one time. The germline gene is not matched at one end of the junction; a read error may be the cause. The J gene is TRBJ1-2, the V gene TRBV30, with D possibly being TRBD1 (5 bases). The CDR3 is made up of 12 amino acids. CDR1 GTSNPN and CDR2 SVGIG come from the germline V gene (reference sequence). This CDR3 is CAWSPDNFGYTF. The CDR3 DNA reads as TGTGCCTGGAGCCCGGACAACTTTGGCTACACCTTC.

Only one count was recorded for this clone. The rearrangement links TRBV27 to TRBJ2-5; 13 nucleotides match TRBD2. The junction had 9 bases not matched to a gene; V was cut back by 5 bases and J by 0 bases. The CDR3 totals 18 residues. Per germline, CDR1 MNHEY and CDR2 SMNVEV (reference sequence). CDR3: CASSPGTSGTLYQETQYF. CDR3 bases: TGTGCCAGCAGTCCCGGGACTAGCGGGACCTTGTACCAAGAGACCCAGTACTTC.

The J gene is TRBJ2-3, the V gene TRBV19; D ambiguous. Trimming took 0 bases from V and 1 from J, leaving 17 bases between them. The CDR3 contains 18 residues. CDR1 is LNHDA and CDR2 is SQIVND in the germline V gene (reference sequence). The CDR3 bases are TGTGCCAGTAGTATAGACCGGGTTTTACATGGGGGCACAGATACGCAGTATTTT. Amino acids: CASSIDRVLHGGTDTQYF.

This chain links TRBV6-6 with TRBJ2-2, with TRBD2 matching 7 bases. The CDR3 has 14 residues. Germline CDR1 MNHNY, CDR2 SVGAGI (reference sequence). V lost 3 bases to trimming and J lost 8 bases; unmatched junction nucleotides: 6. CDR3 residues: CASSYRWEGGELFF. The CDR3, as DNA: TGTGCCAGCAGTTATCGTTGGGAGGGGGGGGAGCTGTTTTTT.

The chain links TRBV7-8 to TRBJ1-4, with TRBD1 matching over 7 bases. The trim removed 1 base at V and 3 bases at J, leaving 5 bases unmatched. Germline values: CDR1 SGHVS, CDR2 FQNEAQ. The CDR3 has 16 amino acids. The CDR3 DNA reads as TGTGCCAGCAGCTTAGGAGGGGGCGCAGCTAATGAAAAACTGTTTTTT. Amino acids: CASSLGGGAANEKLFF.

This clone was detected a few times. The V gene is TRBV4-1, the J gene TRBJ1-2, with D possibly TRBD1 on 6 matching bases. V gave up 1 base and J gave up 4 bases, with 13 bases separating them. Germline CDR1 and CDR2: MGHRA and YSYEKL. The CDR3 contains 15 residues. The CDR3 loop is CASSQVTGASYGYTF. The CDR3, as DNA: TGCGCCAGCAGCCAAGTGACGGGGGCGAGCTATGGCTACACCTTC.

V and J are TRBV13 and TRBJ2-7; TRBD1 is a possible D gene (6 bases). The V and J ends lost 5 bases and 3 bases respectively, with 14 bases between them. This CDR3 has 14 amino acids. CDR1 is PRHDT, CDR2 FYEKMQ, per germline (reference sequence). This CDR3 is CASSTWTDNYEQYF. The CDR3 DNA is TGTGCCAGCAGCACCTGGACAGACAACTACGAGCAGTACTTC.

The rearrangement joins TRBV30 to TRBJ1-3, with 7 bases matching TRBD1. The CDR3 totals 15 residues. Germline lookup yields CDR1 GTSNPN and CDR2 SVGIG (reference sequence). Trimming took 2 bases from V and 3 from J; bases not matched to a gene: 7. The CDR3, as DNA: TGTGCCTGGAGTCCCGCAGGGGGGGGTGGAAACACCATATATTTT. It encodes CAWSPAGGGGNTIYF.

Regarding this clone: Different DNA sequences within this sample yield the same CDR3. This chain links TRBV13 with TRBJ2-7; either TRBD1 or TRBD2 may supply D (5 bases each). CDR3 size: 16 residues. The ends were cut back, 4 bases at V and 2 bases at J, with 18 bases in the middle. Germline V CDR1 and CDR2: PRHDT, FYEKMQ (reference sequence). In DNA form, the CDR3 reads TGTGCCAGCAGCTACGACACTGGGGGTGGGCCCTACGAGCAGTACTTC. Translation gives CASSYDTGGGPYEQYF. Based on the CDR3 plus reference TRBV13 and TRBJ2-7, the full variable domain is AAGVIQSPRHLIKEKRETATLKCYPIPRHDTVYWYQQGPGQDPQFLISFYEKMQSDKGSIPDRFSAQQFSDYHSELNMSSLELGDSALYFCASSYDTGGGPYEQYFGPGTRLTVT.

J is TRBJ2-7 and V is TRBV7-9; D is ambiguous. CDR3 length: 14 amino acids. V shed 5 bases and J shed 1 base, with 12 bases lying between them. Per germline, CDR1 SEHNR and CDR2 FQNEAQ (reference sequence). The CDR3 bases are TGTGCCAGCAGCCCCTCGGGTGTTTCCTACGAGCAGTACTTC. This gives the protein CASSPSGVSYEQYF.

This chain joins TRBV27 and TRBJ2-7, with 9 bases fitting TRBD1. In germline, CDR1 is MNHEY, CDR2 SMNVEV (reference sequence). This CDR3 is 15 amino acids long. J gave up 5 bases and V 5 bases, and 10 bases lay outside the gene matches. The CDR3 nucleotides are TGTGCCAGCAGTGCCACCGGGACAGGGTTCCACGAGCAGTACTTC. This encodes CASSATGTGFHEQYF.

The chain employs TRBV29-1 and TRBJ2-1, with 12 bases lining up with TRBD1. The CDR3 sequence is 14 residues long. The junction had 4 bases not matched to a gene; V was cut back by 4 bases and J by 6 bases. Per the germline V gene, CDR1 is SQVTM and CDR2 is ANQGSEA. CDR3 sequence (DNA): TGCAGCGTTGTTGGGACAGGGGGCTTCAATGAGCAGTTCTTC. Encoded protein: CSVVGTGGFNEQFF.

This rearrangement joins TRBV11-2 to TRBJ1-1; D gene unclear. Trimming removed 2 bases from V and 0 bases from J, with 13 bases in between. CDR3 length: 16 amino acids. The V gene's germline CDR1 is SGHAT and CDR2 FQNNGV. CDR3 residues: CASSLSKGGLNTEAFF. In DNA, the CDR3 is TGTGCCAGCAGCTTATCTAAGGGTGGGCTGAACACTGAAGCTTTCTTT.

The chain has TRBV5-1 and TRBJ2-3, with a tentative D call TRBD1 (5 bases). The CDR3 runs 13 residues. From germline, CDR1 is SGHRS and CDR2 YFSETQ. Trimming removed 0 bases at V and 3 bases at J, with 5 bases between. CDR3 nucleotides: TGCGCCAGCAGCTTGGGACAGACAGATACGCAGTATTTT. Translated, it gives CASSLGQTDTQYF.

CDR3 bases: TGCGCCAGCAGTGAGGACATTCCTCATGCTGAGCGCACAGATACGCAGTATTTT. Residues: CASSEDIPHAERTDTQYF. V is TRBV10-2 and J is TRBJ2-3; D not certain. The V end lost 2 bases, the J end lost 1 base, and 19 bases lay between the germline ends. The CDR3 has 18 amino acids. Germline values: CDR1 WSHSY, CDR2 SAAADI.

V usage is TRBV9 and J usage is TRBJ2-5; 10 bases align to TRBD2. The CDR3 extends over 14 amino acids. Germline V gives CDR1 SGDLS, CDR2 YYNGEE. The trim removed 3 bases at V and 5 bases at J, leaving 4 bases unmatched. The CDR3 DNA sequence: TGTGCCAGCAGCGCTAGCGGGAGTATTGAGACCCAGTACTTC. It encodes CASSASGSIETQYF. Combining the CDR3 with reference TRBV9 and TRBJ2-5 gives the whole variable domain DSGVTQTPKHLITATGQRVTLRCSPRSGDLSVYWYQQSLDQGLQFLIQYYNGEERAKGNILERFSAQQFPDLHSELNLSSLELGDSALYFCASSASGSIETQYFGPGTRLLVL.

V is TRBV5-4 and J is TRBJ1-2, with TRBD1 as a possible D gene (5 bases). The CDR3 covers 15 residues. Germline V gene sequence: CDR1 SGHNT, CDR2 YYREEE (reference sequence). V was shortened by 4 bases and J by 0 bases, with 13 bases between the two germline ends. CDR3 nucleotides: TGTGCCAGCAGCCCAACAGGATCTGCTAACTATGGCTACACCTTC. This codes for CASSPTGSANYGYTF.

The rearrangement uses TRBV7-9 and TRBJ1-2; D is undetermined. Germline CDR1 and CDR2: SEHNR and FQNEAQ (reference sequence). There are 14 residues in the CDR3. V was shortened by 3 bases and J by 5 bases, with 13 bases between the two germline ends. The CDR3 sequence is CASSFSPTWYGYTF. CDR3 in DNA: TGTGCCAGCAGCTTCTCGCCGACTTGGTATGGCTACACCTTC.

The chain combines TRBV7-6 with TRBJ2-7; 7 bases align to TRBD2. V lost 4 bases and J lost 1; bases outside the gene matches: 7. The germline V gene encodes CDR1 SGHVS and CDR2 FNYEAQ. The CDR3 has 15 amino acids. CDR3 bases: TGTGCCAGCAGCTCCGGCGGGAGACCGTCCTACGAGCAGTACTTC. This sequence encodes CASSSGGRPSYEQYF.

The sample holds one count of this clone. This chain joins TRBV11-2 and TRBJ2-7, with D perhaps assigned TRBD1 or TRBD2 (6 bases each). Per germline, CDR1 SGHAT and CDR2 FQNNGV. Trimming stripped 5 bases from V and 2 bases from J, with 16 bases between. The CDR3 is 15 residues long. This CDR3 is CASSPGASSAYEQYF. CDR3 nucleotides: TGTGCCAGCAGCCCGGGGGCTAGCTCTGCCTACGAGCAGTACTTC.

In the case of this clone: Other DNA sequences of this sample code for an identical CDR3. The chain couples TRBV27 to TRBJ2-1; tentative D call: TRBD2 (6 bases). The CDR3 extends over 12 amino acids. Trimming pared 3 bases from V and 9 bases from J, leaving 9 bases between. Germline V gene sequence: CDR1 MNHEY, CDR2 SMNVEV (reference sequence). The CDR3 reads CASSFWGGEQFF. The CDR3 DNA reads as TGTGCCAGCAGTTTTTGGGGAGGTGAGCAGTTCTTC.

The J gene is TRBJ2-1, the V gene TRBV27; D not certain. The V end lost 2 bases, the J end lost 7 bases, and 27 bases lay between the germline ends. Germline loops: CDR1 MNHEY, CDR2 SMNVEV (reference sequence). The CDR3 extends over 19 amino acids. As DNA, the CDR3 is TGTGCCAGCAGTTTACTGGGCCCCCGAGGTCCCGCCATACAGAATGAGCAGTTCTTC. Its translation is CASSLLGPRGPAIQNEQFF.